This T cell receptor (beta chain) was obtained from a study of CD8 T cells in ankylosing spondylitis. Making the TCR beta libraries involved quantitative 5'-RACE with molecular barcodes. One entry per CDR3 protein results from TCRdb running MiXCR on the 5' RACE reads. The sample has about 90,000 distinct CDR3 sequences, around 8.5% seen once. Comments on this clonotype: The antigen is unknown.

The V end was cut by 1 base, the J end by 2 bases, with 9 bases between. This CDR3 has 16 residues. CDR1 is KGHSH and CDR2 is LQKENI in the germline V gene. Study-level findings and limits: Blood from ankylosing spondylitis patients appeared to carry a characteristic roughly 8-variant TCR beta motif. With a CD8+ phenotype, disease-linked clones were relatively rare in peripheral blood.

This receptor was taken from a male donor with ankylosing spondylitis. The sequenced sample was blood, either unsorted or a sorted T cell fraction (not recorded which). The chain employs TRBV18 and TRBJ2-6; D call uncertain. CDR3 region: CASSPLSSAGANVLTF. CDR3 DNA sequence: TGTGCCAGCTCACCACTTTCGTCGGCTGGGGCCAACGTCCTGACTTTC.